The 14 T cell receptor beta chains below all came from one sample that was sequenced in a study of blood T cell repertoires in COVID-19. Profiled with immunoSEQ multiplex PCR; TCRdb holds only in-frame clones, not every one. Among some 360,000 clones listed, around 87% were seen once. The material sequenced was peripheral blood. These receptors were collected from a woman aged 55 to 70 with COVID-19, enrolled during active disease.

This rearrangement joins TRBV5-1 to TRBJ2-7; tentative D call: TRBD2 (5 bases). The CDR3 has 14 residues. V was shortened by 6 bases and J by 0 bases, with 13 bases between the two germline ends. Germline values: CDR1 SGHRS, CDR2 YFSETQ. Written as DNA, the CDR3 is TGCGCCAGCATGCGGGTGGGGAGCTCCTACGAGCAGTACTTC. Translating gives CASMRVGSSYEQYF.

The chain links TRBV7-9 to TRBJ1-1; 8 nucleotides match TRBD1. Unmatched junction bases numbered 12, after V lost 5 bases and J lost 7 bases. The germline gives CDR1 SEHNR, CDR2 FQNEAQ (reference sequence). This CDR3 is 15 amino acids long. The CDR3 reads CASSQPLDRVDEAFF. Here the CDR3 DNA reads TGTGCCAGCAGCCAGCCCCTGGACAGGGTTGATGAAGCTTTCTTT.

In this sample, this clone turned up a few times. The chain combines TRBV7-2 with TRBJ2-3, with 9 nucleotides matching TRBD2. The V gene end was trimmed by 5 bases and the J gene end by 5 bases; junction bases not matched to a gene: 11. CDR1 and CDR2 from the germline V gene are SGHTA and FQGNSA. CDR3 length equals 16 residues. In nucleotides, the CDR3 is TGTGCCAGCAGCGATCAGGGGACTAGCAGGGGAGATACGCAGTATTTT. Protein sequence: CASSDQGTSRGDTQYF.

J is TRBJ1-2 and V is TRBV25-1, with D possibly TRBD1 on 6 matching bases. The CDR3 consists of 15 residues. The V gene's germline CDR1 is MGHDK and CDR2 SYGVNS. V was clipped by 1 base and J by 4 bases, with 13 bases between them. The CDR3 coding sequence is TGTGCCAGCAGTGAATCTGGCGCAGGGGTCTATGGCTACACCTTC. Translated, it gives CASSESGAGVYGYTF.

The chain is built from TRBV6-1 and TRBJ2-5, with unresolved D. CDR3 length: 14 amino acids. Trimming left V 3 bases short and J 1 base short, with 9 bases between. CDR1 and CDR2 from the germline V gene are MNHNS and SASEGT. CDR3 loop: CASSEPTTQETQYF. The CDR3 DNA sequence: TGTGCCAGCAGTGAGCCCACTACCCAAGAGACCCAGTACTTC.

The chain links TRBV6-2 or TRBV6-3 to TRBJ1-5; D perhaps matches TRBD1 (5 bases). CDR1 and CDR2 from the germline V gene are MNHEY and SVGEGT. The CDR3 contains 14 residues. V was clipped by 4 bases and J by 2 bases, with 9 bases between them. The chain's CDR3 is CASSLWGRNQPQHF. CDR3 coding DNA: TGTGCCAGCAGTTTATGGGGCCGCAATCAGCCCCAGCATTTT.

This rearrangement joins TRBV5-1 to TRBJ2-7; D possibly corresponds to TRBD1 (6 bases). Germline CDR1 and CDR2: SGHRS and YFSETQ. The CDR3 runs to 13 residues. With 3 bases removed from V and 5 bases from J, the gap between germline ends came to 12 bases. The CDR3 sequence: CASSSGQIDEQYF. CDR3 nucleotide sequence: TGCGCCAGCAGCTCGGGACAAATAGACGAGCAGTACTTC.

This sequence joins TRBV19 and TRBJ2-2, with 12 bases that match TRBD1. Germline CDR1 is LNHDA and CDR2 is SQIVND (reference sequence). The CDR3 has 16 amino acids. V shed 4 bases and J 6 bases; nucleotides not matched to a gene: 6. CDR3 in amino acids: CASSTPGQGAPGELFF. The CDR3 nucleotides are TGTGCCAGTAGTACCCCGGGACAGGGGGCTCCCGGGGAGCTGTTTTTT.

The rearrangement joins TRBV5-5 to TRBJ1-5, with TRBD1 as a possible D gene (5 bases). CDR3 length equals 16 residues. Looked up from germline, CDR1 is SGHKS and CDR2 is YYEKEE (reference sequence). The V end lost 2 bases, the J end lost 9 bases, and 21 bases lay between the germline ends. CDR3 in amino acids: CASSFRAGLYYRPQHF. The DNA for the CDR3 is TGTGCCAGCAGCTTCCGGGCAGGGCTGTATTATCGGCCCCAGCATTTT. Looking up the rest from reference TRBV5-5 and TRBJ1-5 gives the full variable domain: DAGVTQSPTHLIKTRGQQVTLRCSPISGHKSVSWYQQVLGQGPQFIFQYYEKEERGRGNFPDRFSARQFPNYSSELNVNALLLGDSALYLCASSFRAGLYYRPQHFGDGTRLSIL.

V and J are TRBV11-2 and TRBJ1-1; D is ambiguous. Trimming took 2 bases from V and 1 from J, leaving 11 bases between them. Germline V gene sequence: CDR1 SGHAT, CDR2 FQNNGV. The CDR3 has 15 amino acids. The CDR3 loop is CASSLFGRGNTEAFF. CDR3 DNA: TGTGCCAGCAGCTTATTCGGGCGGGGGAACACTGAAGCTTTCTTT.

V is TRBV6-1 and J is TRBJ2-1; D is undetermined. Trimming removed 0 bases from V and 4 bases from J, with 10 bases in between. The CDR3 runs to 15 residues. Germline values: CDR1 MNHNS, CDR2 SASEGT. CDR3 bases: TGTGCCAGCAGTGAAGCCCCAGTCAGTTACAATGAGCAGTTCTTC. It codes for CASSEAPVSYNEQFF.

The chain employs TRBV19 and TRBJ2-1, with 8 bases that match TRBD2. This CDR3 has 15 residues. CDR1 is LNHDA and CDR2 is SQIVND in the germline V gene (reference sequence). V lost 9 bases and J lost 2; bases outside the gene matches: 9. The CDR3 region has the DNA TGTGCCAGCCTCGGGGGGGCCTACCCCTACAATGAGCAGTTCTTC. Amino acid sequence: CASLGGAYPYNEQFF.

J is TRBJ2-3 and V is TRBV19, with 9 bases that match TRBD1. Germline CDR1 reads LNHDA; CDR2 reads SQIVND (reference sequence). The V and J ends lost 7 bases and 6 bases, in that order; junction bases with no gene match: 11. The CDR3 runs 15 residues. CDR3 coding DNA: TGTGCCAGTAATTACGGACAGGGGCTAATTGATACGCAGTATTTT. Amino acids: CASNYGQGLIDTQYF.

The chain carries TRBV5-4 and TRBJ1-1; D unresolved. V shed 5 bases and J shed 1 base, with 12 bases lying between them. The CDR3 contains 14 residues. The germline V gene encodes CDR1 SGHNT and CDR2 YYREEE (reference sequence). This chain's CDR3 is CASRHRQANTEAFF. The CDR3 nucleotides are TGTGCCAGCAGGCACCGGCAGGCGAACACTGAAGCTTTCTTT.